This record looks at one TCR beta chain sequence and its context. TCRdb's copy holds only in-frame clones and misses some; the assay was immunoSEQ multiplex PCR. The profile shows over 65,000 clones, over 85% of them singletons. Germline V gene sequence: CDR1 SGHTA, CDR2 FQGNSA. Trimming took off 6 bases at V and 4 bases at J, with 10 bases between the two ends. CDR3 length equals 12 residues. This sample was included in a study of technical replicates of blood from several donors. This receptor was identified in a human donor in good health. Sample: T cells isolated from PBMCs. The genes are TRBV7-2 and TRBJ2-7; perhaps TRBD2 as D (6 bases). CDR3 coding DNA: TGTGCCAGCAGAGGGGCGGGATACGAGCAGTACTTC. Its translation is CASRGAGYEQYF.